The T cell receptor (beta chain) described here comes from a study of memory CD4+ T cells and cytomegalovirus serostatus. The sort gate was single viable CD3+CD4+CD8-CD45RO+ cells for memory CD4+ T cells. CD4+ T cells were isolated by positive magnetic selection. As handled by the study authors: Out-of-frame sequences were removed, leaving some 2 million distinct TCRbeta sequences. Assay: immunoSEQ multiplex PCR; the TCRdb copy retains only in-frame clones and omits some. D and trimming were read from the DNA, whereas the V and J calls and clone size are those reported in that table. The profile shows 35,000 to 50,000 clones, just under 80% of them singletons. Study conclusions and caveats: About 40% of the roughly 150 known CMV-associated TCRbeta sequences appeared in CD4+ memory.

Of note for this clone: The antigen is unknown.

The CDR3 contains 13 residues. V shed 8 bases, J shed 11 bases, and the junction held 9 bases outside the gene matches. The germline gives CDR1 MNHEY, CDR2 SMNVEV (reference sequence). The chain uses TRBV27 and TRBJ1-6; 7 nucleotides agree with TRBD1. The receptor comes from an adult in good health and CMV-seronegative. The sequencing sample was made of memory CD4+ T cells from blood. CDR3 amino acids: CASSTGVGAPLHF. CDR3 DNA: TGTGCCAGCTCCACAGGGGTGGGGGCACCCCTCCACTTT.